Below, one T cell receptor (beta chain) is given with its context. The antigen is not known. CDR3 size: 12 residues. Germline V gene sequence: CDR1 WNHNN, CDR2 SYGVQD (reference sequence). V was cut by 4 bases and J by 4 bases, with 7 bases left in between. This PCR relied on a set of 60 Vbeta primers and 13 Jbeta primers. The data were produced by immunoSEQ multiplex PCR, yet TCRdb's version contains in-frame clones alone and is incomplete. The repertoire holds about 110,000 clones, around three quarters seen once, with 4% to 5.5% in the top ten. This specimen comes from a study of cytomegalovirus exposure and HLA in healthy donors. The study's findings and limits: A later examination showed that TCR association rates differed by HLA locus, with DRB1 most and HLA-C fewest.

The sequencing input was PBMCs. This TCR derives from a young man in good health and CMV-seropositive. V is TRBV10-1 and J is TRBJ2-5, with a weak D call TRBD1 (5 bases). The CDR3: CASSGQRETQYF. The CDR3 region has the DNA TGCGCCAGCAGTGGACAGCGAGAGACCCAGTACTTC.